This T cell receptor beta chain was identified in a study of blood T cell repertoires in COVID-19. The method was immunoSEQ multiplex PCR; TCRdb's version includes in-frame clones alone and lacks a portion of them. The sample lists 130,000 to 150,000 clones, approximately 84% occurring once. The ends were cut back, 6 bases at V and 2 bases at J, with 12 bases in the middle. CDR1 and CDR2 from the germline V gene are MNHEY and SVGAGI. CDR3 size: 14 residues. The sequence derives from a man aged 40-50 years with acute COVID-19. V gene TRBV6-5 combines with J gene TRBJ2-3; weak D call: TRBD2 (5 bases). Sequencing was done on a sample of PBMCs or T cells enriched from blood (not recorded which). For the CDR3, the DNA is TGTGCCAGCAGCAAAGCGGAGCTCACAGATACGCAGTATTTT. Its translation is CASSKAELTDTQYF.